This TCR beta chain was identified in a study of vaccination effects on CD4 cells after COVID-19. About the study: Post-vaccine sampling occurred a median 72 days after the second dose.

The length of the CDR3 is 15 residues. Germline CDR1 and CDR2: SGHNT and YYREEE (reference sequence). Trimming cost V 7 bases and J 7 bases; bases outside gene matches: 11. Comments on this clone: Its antigen is undetermined.

Clones were read by immunoSEQ multiplex PCR, and TCRdb kept only the in-frame ones, dropping some. The sample includes about 17,000 clones, around 80% seen only once; the top ten take more than 20%. Sequencing was preceded by expansion of antigen-specific CD4+ T cells with viral peptide pools in the ViraFEST assay. Subsequent to approximately 11 days of culture, CD4+ T cells were isolated. A PCR test confirmed that the person had SARS-CoV-2 infection between March and December 2020. Two doses of either BNT162b2 or mRNA-1273 were given to each participant. A density of about 2 million PBMC per well was used; these cells were cultured with around 11 IU/ml IL-2 and around 9.6 ug/ml peptides.

This receptor was obtained from a human donor who had a prior SARS-CoV-2 infection. The sample here was CD4+ T cells from PBMCs cultured with SARS-CoV-2 spike peptides, taken after COVID-19 vaccination. This chain joins TRBV5-4 and TRBJ2-4; 10 bases align to TRBD2. The DNA for the CDR3 is TGTGCCAGCCTACAAGCGGGAGGGCCGGACAACATTCAGTACTTC. It encodes CASLQAGGPDNIQYF.